Sequencing of this T cell receptor beta chain was carried out in a study of blood T cell repertoires in COVID-19. Looking at the study overall: Samples of COVID-19 (acute and convalescent) were obtained from the United States, Italy and Spain.

Study members were between about 18 and 90 years old and lived in roughly 24 US regions. The CDR3 has 16 amino acids. Trimming took 6 bases from V and 5 from J; bases not matched to a gene: 10. The V gene's germline CDR1 is MNHEY and CDR2 SMNVEV (reference sequence). Original processing methods: Reference gene primer amplification yielded estimated nucleated cell counts. Clones were read by immunoSEQ multiplex PCR, and TCRdb kept only the in-frame ones, dropping some. The V and J calls and clone size come from that table; D and trimming were worked out from the DNA. The sample has about 480,000 clones; 88% are singletons.

The TCR sequence derives from a woman aged 40 to 50 who had recovered from COVID-19. The material sequenced was PBMCs or T cells enriched from blood (not recorded which). The V gene is TRBV27, the J gene TRBJ2-2, with 9 bases matching TRBD1. CDR3 in DNA: TGTGCCAGCAGGGAATTATGGACAGGGGAGACCGGGGAGCTGTTTTTT. Its translation: CASRELWTGETGELFF.